This paragraph covers one T cell receptor beta chain sequence. Trimming took off 3 bases at V and 3 bases at J, with 17 bases between the two ends. The CDR3 consists of 16 residues. Germline V gene lookup returns CDR1 KGHSH and CDR2 LQKENI. This record comes from a study of blood T cell repertoires in COVID-19. For the study at large: The study drew acute and convalescent COVID-19 samples from the United States, Italy and Spain. Sample material is recorded as cDNA or gDNA derived from T cells, B-cell-depleted T cells, or PBMCs.

Under the authors' procedure: Researchers report that nucleated cell counts were estimated from reference gene primer amplification. Data came from immunoSEQ multiplex PCR; TCRdb stores just in-frame clones and leaves some out. That table supplies the V and J calls and clone size; D and trimming were determined from the DNA. The table records around 300,000 clones, around 89% of them present only once. The sequence came from a woman in her fifties or sixties with active or convalescent COVID-19. The material sequenced was peripheral blood. V and J are TRBV18 and TRBJ1-1; TRBD1 is a possible D gene (6 bases). CDR3 DNA sequence: TGTGCCAGCTCACCGTCGCAGGGGCGATGGGACACTGAAGCTTTCTTT. It codes for CASSPSQGRWDTEAFF.